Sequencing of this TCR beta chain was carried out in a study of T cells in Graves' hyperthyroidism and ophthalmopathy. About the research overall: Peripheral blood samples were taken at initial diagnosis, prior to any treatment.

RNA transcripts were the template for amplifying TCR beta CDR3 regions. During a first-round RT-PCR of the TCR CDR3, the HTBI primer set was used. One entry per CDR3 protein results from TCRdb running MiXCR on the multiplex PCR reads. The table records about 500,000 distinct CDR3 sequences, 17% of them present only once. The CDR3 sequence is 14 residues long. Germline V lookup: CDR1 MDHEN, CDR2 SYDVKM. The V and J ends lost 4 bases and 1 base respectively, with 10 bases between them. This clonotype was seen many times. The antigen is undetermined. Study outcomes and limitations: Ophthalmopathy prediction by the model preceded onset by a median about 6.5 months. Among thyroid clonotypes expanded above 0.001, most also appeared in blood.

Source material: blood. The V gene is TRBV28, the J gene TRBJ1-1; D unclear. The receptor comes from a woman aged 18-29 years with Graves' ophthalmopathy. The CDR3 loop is CASSSLTSNTEAFF. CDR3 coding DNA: TGTGCCAGCAGTTCCTTGACATCGAACACTGAAGCTTTCTTT.